This T cell receptor (beta chain) appears in the sequencing data of a study of blood T cell repertoires in COVID-19. Clones were read by immunoSEQ multiplex PCR, and TCRdb kept only the in-frame ones, dropping some. The repertoire has tens of thousands of clones, 90% of them found once; the top ten carry about 0.83%. Trimming removed 2 bases from V and 0 bases from J, with 7 bases in between. Germline CDR1 is MNHEY and CDR2 is SVGEGT. The CDR3 is 15 residues long. The TCR originated in a woman of 80 years or more with acute or convalescent COVID-19. V and J are TRBV6-2 or TRBV6-3 and TRBJ2-2; D is undetermined. The sample was peripheral blood. The chain's CDR3 is CASSYLRANTGELFF. The CDR3, as DNA: TGTGCCAGCAGTTACCTACGCGCGAACACCGGGGAGCTGTTTTTT.